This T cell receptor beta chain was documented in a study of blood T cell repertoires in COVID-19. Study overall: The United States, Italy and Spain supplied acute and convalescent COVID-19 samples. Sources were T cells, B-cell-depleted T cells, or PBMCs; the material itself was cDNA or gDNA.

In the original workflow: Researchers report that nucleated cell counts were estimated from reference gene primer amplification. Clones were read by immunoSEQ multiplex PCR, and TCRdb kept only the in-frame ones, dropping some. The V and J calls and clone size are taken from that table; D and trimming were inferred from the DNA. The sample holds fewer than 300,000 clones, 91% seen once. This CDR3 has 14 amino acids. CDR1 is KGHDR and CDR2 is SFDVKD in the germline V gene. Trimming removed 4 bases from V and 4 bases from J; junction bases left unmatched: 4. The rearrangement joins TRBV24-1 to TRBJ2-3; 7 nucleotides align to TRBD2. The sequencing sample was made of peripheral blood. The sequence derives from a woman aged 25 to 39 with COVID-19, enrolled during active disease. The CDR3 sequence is CATSEPGLSDTQYF. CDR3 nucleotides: TGTGCCACCAGTGAGCCGGGACTATCAGATACGCAGTATTTT.